This T cell receptor beta chain was profiled in a study of OX40 agonist ivuxolimab in advanced cancers. The overall study: From about 23 to 85 years was the age range, with a mean of about 56 years, and around 83% were male.

The data were produced by immunoSEQ multiplex PCR, yet TCRdb's version contains in-frame clones alone and is incomplete. The profile shows about 38,000 clones, roughly 80% of them singletons. Looked up from germline, CDR1 is MNHEY and CDR2 is SMNVEV (reference sequence). This CDR3 is built from 13 residues. After removal of 6 bases from V and 5 bases from J, the junction contained 7 bases not matched to a gene. V usage is TRBV27 and J usage is TRBJ2-7, with TRBD2 matching 7 bases. The receptor comes from an adult with an advanced solid tumor such as melanoma, head and neck, liver or kidney cancer. The sample in question was CD4+ or CD8+ T cells sorted from blood, obtained in a trial of the OX40 agonist ivuxolimab. CDR3 DNA sequence: TGTGCCAGCAGCGGCGGGAGCTGGAACGAGCAGTACTTC. Translated, it gives CASSGGSWNEQYF.